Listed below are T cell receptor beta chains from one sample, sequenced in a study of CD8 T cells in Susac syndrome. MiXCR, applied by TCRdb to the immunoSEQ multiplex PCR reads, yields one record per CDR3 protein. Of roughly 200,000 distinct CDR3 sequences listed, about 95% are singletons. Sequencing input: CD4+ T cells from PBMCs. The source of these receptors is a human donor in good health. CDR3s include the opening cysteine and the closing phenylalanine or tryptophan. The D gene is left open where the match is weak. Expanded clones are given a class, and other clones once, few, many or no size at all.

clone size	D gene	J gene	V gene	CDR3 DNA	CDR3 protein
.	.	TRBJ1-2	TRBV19	TGTGCCAGCCTCTCCGGGATCTATGGCTACACCTTC	CASLSGIYGYTF
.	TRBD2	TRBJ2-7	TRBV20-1	TGCAGTGCTGGCGGGAGGGTCTACGAGCAGTACTTC	CSAGGRVYEQYF
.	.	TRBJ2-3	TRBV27	TGTGCCAGCCTGACTGATACGCAGTATTTT	CASLTDTQYF
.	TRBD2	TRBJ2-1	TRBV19	TGTGCCAGTAGTTTGGGAGGGTCCTTCTATGAGCAGTTCTTC	CASSLGGSFYEQFF
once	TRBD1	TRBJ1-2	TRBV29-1	TGCAGCGTTGATAGACAGGGGGCGCGGGGCTACACCTTC	CSVDRQGARGYTF
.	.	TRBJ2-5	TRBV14	TGTGCCAGCAGCCAAACCGGCAGGGGCATCCAAGAGACCCAGTACTTC	CASSQTGRGIQETQYF
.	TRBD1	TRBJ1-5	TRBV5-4	TGTGCCAGCAGCTTGGGGGGAGGACAGGGGGCTAATCAGCCCCAGCATTTT	CASSLGGGQGANQPQHF
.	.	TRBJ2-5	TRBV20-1	TGCAGTTACGCCAGGGAAGAGACCCAGTACTTC	CSYAREETQYF
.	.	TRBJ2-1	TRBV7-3	TGTGCCAGCAGCACGCGCCCCCATGACGAGCAGTTCTTC	CASSTRPHDEQFF
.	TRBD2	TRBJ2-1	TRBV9	TGTGCCAGCAGCGACTCCCTAGTAGCGGGAGAGAATGAGCAGTTCTTC	CASSDSLVAGENEQFF
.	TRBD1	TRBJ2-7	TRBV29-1	TGCAGCGTTAAGGGGACAGAACAGGGGTACGAGCAGTACTTC	CSVKGTEQGYEQYF
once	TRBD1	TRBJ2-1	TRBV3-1	TGTGCCAGCAGCCGATTACAGGGGGAGCAGTTCTTC	CASSRLQGEQFF
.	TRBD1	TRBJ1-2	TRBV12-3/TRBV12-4	TGTGCCAGCAGTCAACAGGGGAGATATGGCTACACCTTC	CASSQQGRYGYTF
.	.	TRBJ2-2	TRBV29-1	TGCAGCGCCATCGATCCTTCCGCCGGGGAGCTGTTTTTT	CSAIDPSAGELFF
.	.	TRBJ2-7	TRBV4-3	TGCGCCAGCAGCCAGGCTAGGAGTGGGGAGCAGTACTTC	CASSQARSGEQYF
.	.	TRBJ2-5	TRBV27	TGTGCCAGCAGGGCACAGCCAGGCGGAGGGACCCAGTACTTC	CASRAQPGGGTQYF
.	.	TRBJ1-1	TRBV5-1	TGCGCCAGCAGCTTGGCCCTGGCGGAGAGAGGGAATGAAGCTTTCTTT	CASSLALAERGNEAFF
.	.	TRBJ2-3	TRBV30	TGTGCCTGGAGTCTGGATACGCAGTATTTT	CAWSLDTQYF
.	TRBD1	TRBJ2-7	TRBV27	TGTGCCAGCAGAGGGGAGCTGACAGGGATAAACCAAACCTACGAGCAGTACTTC	CASRGELTGINQTYEQYF
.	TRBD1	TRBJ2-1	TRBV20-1	TGCAGTGCTAGAGTCCCTGGGACAGGGGCCTACAATGAGCAGTTCTTC	CSARVPGTGAYNEQFF
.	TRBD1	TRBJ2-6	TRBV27	TGTGCCAGCAGTACTGGGACAGGGGTCTCTGGGGCCAACGTCCTGACTTTC	CASSTGTGVSGANVLTF
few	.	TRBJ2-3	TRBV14	TGTGCCAGCAGCCAAGATTCCAGCACAGATACGCAGTATTTT	CASSQDSSTDTQYF
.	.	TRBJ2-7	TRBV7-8	TGTGCCAGCAGCGGCGACTCCTCGGGCACCTACGAGCAGTACTTC	CASSGDSSGTYEQYF
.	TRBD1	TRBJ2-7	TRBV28	TGTGCCAGCAGTTTGGGGACAGTGCTCTCCTACGAGCAGTACTTC	CASSLGTVLSYEQYF
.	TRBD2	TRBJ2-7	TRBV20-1	TGCAGTGCTCTCTACCCCCTGACTAGCGGGAGATACGAGCAGTACTTC	CSALYPLTSGRYEQYF
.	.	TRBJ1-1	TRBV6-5	TGTGCCAGCAGACCCCCCGGGCAGGTGAACACTGAAGCTTTCTTT	CASRPPGQVNTEAFF
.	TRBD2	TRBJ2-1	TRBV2	TGTGCCAGCACTCCCCATCGGACTAGCGGGAGTAATGAGCAGTTCTTC	CASTPHRTSGSNEQFF
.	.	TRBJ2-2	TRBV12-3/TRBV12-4	TGTGCCAGCAGTTCCACGGGACTGACTAACACCGGGGAGCTGTTTTTT	CASSSTGLTNTGELFF
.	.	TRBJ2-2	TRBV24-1	TGTGCCACCAGTGATTCCCAGAAGAGCACCGGGGAGCTGTTTTTT	CATSDSQKSTGELFF
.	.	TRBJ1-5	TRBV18	TGTGCCAGCTCCCCCGCTGGAACTTTTGGCAATCAGCCCCAGCATTTT	CASSPAGTFGNQPQHF
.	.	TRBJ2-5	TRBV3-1	TGTGCCAGCAGCCTAGGGGTAGAGACCCAGTACTTC	CASSLGVETQYF
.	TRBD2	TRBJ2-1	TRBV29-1	TGCAGCGCCGAGGGACTAGCGGGAGAAATACAGTTCTTC	CSAEGLAGEIQFF
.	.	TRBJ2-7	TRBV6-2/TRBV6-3	TGTGCCAGCATATTGAGCACAACTTCCTACGAGCAGTACTTC	CASILSTTSYEQYF
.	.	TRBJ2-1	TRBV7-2	TGTGCCAGCAGCTTAATGGGGTTTGAATACAATGAGCAGTTCTTC	CASSLMGFEYNEQFF
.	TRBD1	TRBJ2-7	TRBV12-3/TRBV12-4	TGTGCCAGCAGTTTATGGCCCCGGGACAGGGAACACGAGCAGTACTTC	CASSLWPRDREHEQYF
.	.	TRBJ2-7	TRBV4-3	TGCGCCAGCAGCCAAGAATGGGTCAGCCCGAGGCCCCTCGAGCAGTACTTC	CASSQEWVSPRPLEQYF
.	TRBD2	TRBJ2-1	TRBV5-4	TGTGCCAGCAGCTCGCGGGAGGCCGTTTACAATGAGCAGTTCTTC	CASSSREAVYNEQFF
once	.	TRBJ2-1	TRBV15	TGTGCCACCAGCAGAGCGGGAGCAAACAATGAGCAGTTCTTC	CATSRAGANNEQFF
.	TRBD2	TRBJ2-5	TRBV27	TGTGCCAGCAGACCAAGGACTAGCGGGAAGCAAGAGACCCAGTACTTC	CASRPRTSGKQETQYF
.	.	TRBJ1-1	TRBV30	TGTGCCTGGAGTGACCACGGGCTCCCGAACACTGAAGCTTTCTTT	CAWSDHGLPNTEAFF
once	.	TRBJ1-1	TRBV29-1	TGCAGCGTGTCCACGTATGAAGCTTTCTTT	CSVSTYEAFF
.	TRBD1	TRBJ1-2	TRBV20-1	TGCAGTGCTAGAGATCAAGGGACAGGGGTGGACTATGGCTACACCTTC	CSARDQGTGVDYGYTF
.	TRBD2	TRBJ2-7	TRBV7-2	TGTGCCAGCAGCTCACTAGCGGACTCCTACGAGCAGTACTTC	CASSSLADSYEQYF
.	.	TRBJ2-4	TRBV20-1	TGCAGTGCTAGCCCTTATCAACTAGCCAAAAACATTCAGTACTTC	CSASPYQLAKNIQYF
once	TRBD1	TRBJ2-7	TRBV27	TGTGCCAGCAGTTTAGTCAGGGGGAACGAGCAGTACTTC	CASSLVRGNEQYF
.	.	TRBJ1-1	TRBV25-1	TGTGCCAGCAGGTTCGGGGGAAGCACTGAAGCTTTCTTT	CASRFGGSTEAFF
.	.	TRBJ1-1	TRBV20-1	TGCAGTGCTAAAGGAGGACGGATGAACACTGAAGCTTTCTTT	CSAKGGRMNTEAFF
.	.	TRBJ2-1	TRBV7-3	TGTGCCAGCAGTTTAAACGTACAGGTCTACAATGAGCAGTTCTTC	CASSLNVQVYNEQFF
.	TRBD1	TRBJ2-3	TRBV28	TGTGCCAGCAGTTTTCAGGGGGCGTCGACAGATACGCAGTATTTT	CASSFQGASTDTQYF
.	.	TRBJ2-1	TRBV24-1	TGTGCCACCAGTGACCGCCGGGACAACCCCCAGTTCTTC	CATSDRRDNPQFF
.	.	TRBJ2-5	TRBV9	TGTGCCAGCAGTCCGGGACTCCAAGGGGCCCAGTACTTC	CASSPGLQGAQYF